One sample yielded the 30 T cell receptor beta chains listed below, sequenced in a study of blood T cells in healthy people across ages. The use of a sample-barcoded 5' primer and a J-beta primer mix characterized a second PCR of roughly 7 to 12 cycles. MiXCR, applied by TCRdb to the 5' RACE reads, yields one record per CDR3 protein. This sample carries roughly 2 million distinct CDR3 sequences, just under 50% of them seen once, and the ten largest clones take less than 2.5%. Input material: blood. Every receptor here comes from a woman aged 40 to 50 in good health.

A few counts support this clonotype. The gene calls are TRBV5-1 and TRBJ2-1; tentative D call: TRBD2 (6 bases). CDR1 and CDR2 from the germline V gene are SGHRS and YFSETQ. V gave up 0 bases and J gave up 8 bases, with 18 bases separating them. The CDR3 contains 16 residues. This chain's CDR3 is CASSLGGGGLFDEQFF. CDR3 coding DNA: TGCGCCAGCAGCTTGGGTGGGGGAGGCCTCTTCGATGAGCAGTTCTTC.

The rearrangement uses TRBV25-1 and TRBJ1-5; unclear D gene. This CDR3 has 14 amino acids. Germline assignment: CDR1 MGHDK and CDR2 SYGVNS. V lost 3 bases to trimming and J lost 0 bases, with 6 bases between them. CDR3 sequence: CASSEFGSNQPQHF. CDR3 nucleotide sequence: TGTGCCAGCAGTGAGTTCGGTAGCAATCAGCCCCAGCATTTT.

CDR3 coding DNA: TGTGCCATCGGAGCCCAACAGGGGGAGAAAGAGACCCAGTACTTC. Its protein product is CAIGAQQGEKETQYF. This chain joins TRBV10-3 and TRBJ2-5; 8 bases align to TRBD1. This CDR3 contains 15 residues. Germline assignment: CDR1 ENHRY and CDR2 SYGVKD. With 8 bases clipped from V and 3 bases from J, the junction kept 11 bases outside the gene matches.

The chain carries TRBV5-6 and TRBJ1-2; D is ambiguous. The CDR3 loop spans 11 amino acids. CDR1 and CDR2 (germline): SGHDT, YYEEEE. V gave up 6 bases and J gave up 7 bases, with 10 bases separating them. CDR3 in amino acids: CASTSKVGYTF. In DNA, the CDR3 is TGTGCCAGCACTTCCAAGGTTGGCTACACCTTC.

V gene TRBV4-3 combines with J gene TRBJ2-5, with a possible D match to TRBD1 (7 bases). V was trimmed by 0 bases and J by 7 bases, leaving 21 bases between them. There are 17 residues in the CDR3. Per the germline V gene, CDR1 is LGHNA and CDR2 is YSLEER. The chain's CDR3 is CASSQDQGGLNGGTQYF. The CDR3 DNA reads as TGCGCCAGCAGCCAAGATCAAGGGGGCTTAAACGGGGGGACCCAGTACTTC.

The chain couples TRBV28 to TRBJ2-1; D gene ambiguous. Trimming shortened V by 3 bases and J by 4 bases, and 13 bases separated the two germline ends. Per the germline V gene, CDR1 is MDHEN and CDR2 is SYDVKM. CDR3 size: 15 residues. CDR3: CASSFELATYNEQFF. CDR3 nucleotides: TGTGCCAGCAGTTTCGAATTAGCTACGTACAATGAGCAGTTCTTC.

The V gene is TRBV24-1, the J gene TRBJ2-3; 9 bases agree with TRBD1. V gave up 5 bases and J gave up 2 bases; unmatched junction bases: 1. The CDR3 extends over 14 amino acids. CDR1 and CDR2 (germline): KGHDR, SFDVKD. In DNA form, the CDR3 reads TGTGCCACCAGTGGGACAGGGGCCACAGATACGCAGTATTTT. Translating it yields CATSGTGATDTQYF.

The chain employs TRBV5-6 and TRBJ2-7; D possibly corresponds to TRBD2 (5 bases). The germline V gene has CDR1 SGHDT and CDR2 YYEEEE. The CDR3 is made up of 14 amino acids. V was clipped by 6 bases and J by 3 bases, with 16 bases between them. In nucleotides, the CDR3 is TGTGCCAGCAATCCCGGGAACAGTTTCTACGAGCAGTACTTC. Translation gives CASNPGNSFYEQYF.

This rearrangement joins TRBV5-5 to TRBJ1-2; 8 bases line up with TRBD1. The germline gives CDR1 SGHKS, CDR2 YYEKEE (reference sequence). This CDR3 comprises 15 residues. The ends lost 1 base at V and 4 bases at J; junction bases unmatched: 6. The CDR3 DNA is TGTGCCAGCAGCTTGTCGACAGGGGTACCCTATGGCTACACCTTC. Translating gives CASSLSTGVPYGYTF.

This clonotype occurred a few times. This chain connects TRBV2 to TRBJ1-1; 9 bases line up with TRBD1. The CDR3 is 14 amino acids. The V gene's germline CDR1 is SNHLY and CDR2 FYNNEI. V trimming: 5 bases; J trimming: 6 bases; junction bases outside the gene matches: 7. The CDR3 reads CASSRDRAFAEAFF. The CDR3 DNA is TGTGCCAGCAGTCGGGACAGGGCCTTTGCTGAAGCTTTCTTT.

The rearrangement joins TRBV7-2 to TRBJ2-7; 9 nucleotides match TRBD1. V lost 1 base to trimming and J lost 12 bases; unmatched junction nucleotides: 7. This CDR3 has 13 residues. Germline assignment: CDR1 SGHTA and CDR2 FQGNSA. The CDR3 DNA sequence: TGTGCCAGCAGCTTAGACAGGGGGCAGGGGCGGTACTTC. Protein product: CASSLDRGQGRYF.

The chain links TRBV18 to TRBJ2-3; 13 bases are shared with TRBD2. CDR3 length: 19 residues. The germline CDR1 and CDR2 sequences are KGHSH and LQKENI. Trimming removed 1 base from V and 0 bases from J; junction bases left unmatched: 7. The CDR3 nucleotides read TGTGCCAGCTCACCACGAAATCCGGGACTAGCGGGGAGCACAGATACGCAGTATTTT. This translates into CASSPRNPGLAGSTDTQYF. Using reference TRBV18 and TRBJ2-3 for the parts outside the CDR3, the full variable domain is NAGVMQNPRHLVRRRGQEARLRCSPMKGHSHVYWYRQLPEEGLKFMVYLQKENIIDESGMPKERFSAEFPKEGPSILRIQQVVRGDSAAYFCASSPRNPGLAGSTDTQYFGPGTRLTVL.

The rearrangement links TRBV27 to TRBJ1-4; D is undetermined. Germline V CDR1 and CDR2: MNHEY, SMNVEV (reference sequence). CDR3 length: 14 residues. V was clipped by 7 bases and J by 3 bases, with 12 bases between them. This chain's CDR3 is CASKRGQANEKLFF. CDR3 DNA sequence: TGTGCCAGCAAAAGAGGGCAGGCTAATGAAAAACTGTTTTTT.

Only a few counts were recorded for this clonotype. J is TRBJ2-1 and V is TRBV20-1; possible D gene TRBD1, 5 bases. The V end lost 3 bases, the J end lost 2 bases, and 17 bases lay between the germline ends. The CDR3 loop spans 16 amino acids. Germline-derived CDR1 and CDR2 are DFQATT and SNEGSKA (reference sequence). The CDR3 DNA reads as TGCAGTGCTAGTGTCCATAGGGGCCGGACCTACAATGAGCAGTTCTTC. Its translation: CSASVHRGRTYNEQFF.

This clonotype occurred a few times. V is TRBV7-2 and J is TRBJ2-7; D is ambiguous. V gave up 2 bases and J gave up 3 bases, with 23 bases separating them. This CDR3 has 18 amino acids. Per germline, CDR1 SGHTA and CDR2 FQGNSA. The CDR3: CASSLPAPLGPSNYEQYF. CDR3 DNA sequence: TGTGCCAGCAGCTTACCGGCCCCCCTAGGGCCCTCCAACTACGAGCAGTACTTC.

This chain connects TRBV13 to TRBJ1-2; 9 positions match TRBD1. Germline CDR1 PRHDT, CDR2 FYEKMQ (reference sequence). The CDR3 contains 18 residues. V was clipped by 2 bases and J by 4 bases; unmatched bases: 14. This CDR3 is CASSLRDRADITVYGYTF. The CDR3 nucleotides are TGTGCCAGCAGCTTACGGGACAGGGCAGACATAACCGTCTATGGCTACACCTTC.

There are a few counts of this clonotype. One end of the junction fails to match germline, which may point to a read error. The chain has TRBV4-2 and TRBJ2-3; D is perhaps TRBD2 (6 bases). The CDR3 consists of 16 residues. Per germline, CDR1 LGHNA and CDR2 YNFKEQ. The CDR3: CASSQALGGGTDTQYF. The CDR3 nucleotides read TGCGCCAGCAGCCAGGCGCTTGGCGGGGGCACAGATACGCAGTATTTT.

The rearrangement links TRBV20-1 to TRBJ2-1, with 9 bases aligning to TRBD2. V gave up 0 bases and J gave up 6 bases; unmatched junction bases: 18. Germline V gene data show CDR1 as DFQATT and CDR2 as SNEGSKA (reference sequence). CDR3 length: 19 amino acids. The CDR3 is CSARESLAGGTTIRNEQFF. CDR3 in DNA: TGCAGTGCTAGAGAATCGCTCGCGGGGGGGACAACCATTCGCAATGAGCAGTTCTTC.

The CDR3: CASSLRQGIYSGANVLTF. The CDR3 DNA reads TGTGCCAGCAGCTTACGACAGGGTATCTACTCTGGGGCCAACGTCCTGACTTTC. The J gene is TRBJ2-6, the V gene TRBV7-9, with TRBD1 matching 7 bases. The CDR3 sequence is 18 residues long. V lost 2 bases to trimming and J lost 0 bases; unmatched junction nucleotides: 7. The germline V gene has CDR1 SEHNR and CDR2 FQNEAQ (reference sequence).

The chain employs TRBV29-1 and TRBJ2-3; D is ambiguous. The CDR3 length is 14 residues. V dropped 6 bases and J dropped 5 bases, with 18 bases sitting between them. Germline V gene data show CDR1 as SQVTM and CDR2 as ANQGSEA. The CDR3 sequence: CSVRLALYGDTQYF. In nucleotides, the CDR3 is TGCAGCGTCCGGCTTGCCCTTTATGGAGATACGCAGTATTTT.

V usage is TRBV6-1 and J usage is TRBJ2-4; D is tentatively TRBD1 or TRBD2 (5 bases each). This CDR3 comprises 18 residues. The germline V gene has CDR1 MNHNS and CDR2 SASEGT. The V end lost 8 bases, the J end lost 3 bases, and 26 bases lay between the germline ends. This chain's CDR3 is CASSESGSGSVSKNIQYF. The CDR3 bases are TGTGCCAGCTCGGAATCGGGGTCAGGGTCCGTTAGCAAAAACATTCAGTACTTC.

This clonotype was seen only a few times. V and J are TRBV20-1 and TRBJ2-4; TRBD1 matches 7 bases. The V gene end was trimmed by 3 bases and the J gene end by 0 bases; junction bases not matched to a gene: 11. The CDR3 is made up of 17 amino acids. Germline CDR1 and CDR2: DFQATT and SNEGSKA (reference sequence). The CDR3 DNA reads as TGCAGTGCTAGGGTCAGGGGGAAAACAACAGCCAAAAACATTCAGTACTTC. Its translation is CSARVRGKTTAKNIQYF.

Notes on this clonotype: One end of the junction is discordant with germline, which a read error may explain. Here the CDR3 reads CTTSVDRGVSYEQYF. In DNA form, the CDR3 reads TGTACCACCAGCGTAGACAGGGGGGTCTCCTACGAGCAGTACTTC. This chain joins TRBV15 and TRBJ2-7; the match to TRBD1 covers 9 bases. The CDR3 spans 15 residues. Germline CDR1 and CDR2: LNHNV and YYDKDF (reference sequence).

The chain links TRBV29-1 to TRBJ2-7; D might be TRBD1 (6 bases). The V gene's germline CDR1 is SQVTM and CDR2 ANQGSEA. This CDR3 region has 12 residues. CDR3 coding DNA: TGCACTGGGTCAGGGGCCACCTACGAGCAGTACTTC. Translated, it gives CTGSGATYEQYF.

This clonotype was seen a few times. The chain has TRBV6-2 or TRBV6-3 and TRBJ2-5, with TRBD2 as a possible D gene (5 bases). The germline V gene has CDR1 MNHEY and CDR2 SVGEGT. The CDR3 consists of 12 residues. Trimming pared 7 bases from V and 3 bases from J, leaving 9 bases between. DNA for the CDR3: TGTGCCAGCAACTTCGGGAAAGAGACCCAGTACTTC. Residues: CASNFGKETQYF.

This clonotype was observed a few times. The CDR3 protein is CASSLAGQGAEGYTF. In DNA, the CDR3 is TGTGCCAGCAGTTTGGCGGGACAGGGGGCGGAAGGCTACACCTTC. The V and J genes are TRBV12-3 or TRBV12-4 and TRBJ1-2, with 12 nucleotides matching TRBD1. The ends lost 3 bases at V and 8 bases at J; junction bases unmatched: 7. The CDR3 length is 15 residues.

This clonotype was recorded only once. The chain combines TRBV4-3 with TRBJ1-4; possible D gene TRBD1, 5 bases. This CDR3 is built from 15 residues. Trimming removed 4 bases from V and 7 bases from J, with 16 bases in between. CDR1 is LGHNA, CDR2 YSLEER, per germline. CDR3 sequence (DNA): TGCGCCAGCAGCCTCTCCCAGGTTGGGGGTGAAAAACTGTTTTTT. It codes for CASSLSQVGGEKLFF.

Here the CDR3 reads CSVEEGGLLHF. DNA for the CDR3: TGCAGCGTTGAAGAAGGCGGTCTCCTCCACTTT. V gene TRBV29-1 combines with J gene TRBJ1-6, with unresolved D. This CDR3 region has 11 residues. V lost 0 bases and J lost 15, with 9 bases in between. The germline gives CDR1 SQVTM, CDR2 ANQGSEA.

Only one count was recorded for this clonotype. The rearrangement links TRBV6-8 to TRBJ2-3; maybe TRBD2 (6 bases). This CDR3 region has 14 residues. Germline V CDR1 and CDR2: MNHGY, SAAAGT. Trimming removed 6 bases from V and 4 bases from J, with 14 bases in between. The CDR3 protein is CASSTGLPPDTQYF. CDR3 coding DNA: TGTGCCAGCAGCACCGGACTACCGCCAGATACGCAGTATTTT.

The chain carries TRBV14 and TRBJ2-1; 9 nucleotides agree with TRBD1. J gave up 3 bases and V 4 bases, and 4 bases lay outside the gene matches. There are 15 residues in the CDR3. CDR1 is SGHDN, CDR2 FVKESK, per germline. The CDR3 coding sequence is TGTGCCAGCAGCCGCCTGGGACAGGGCTACAATGAGCAGTTCTTC. It encodes CASSRLGQGYNEQFF.